This is a list of T cell receptor beta chains from one sample in a study of cytomegalovirus exposure and HLA in healthy donors. Assay: immunoSEQ multiplex PCR; the TCRdb copy retains only in-frame clones and omits some. Of 120,000 to 150,000 clones in the sample, roughly 89% were seen once. Sequences were obtained from PBMCs. These receptors were taken from a man between 18 and 35 years old in good health and CMV-seropositive. CDR3s include the opening cysteine and the closing phenylalanine or tryptophan. A D gene is named only where the DNA matches it firmly. Part of the rows lack a size; the others show once, few, many or a class for expanded clones.

TRBV4-1	.	TRBJ1-2	.	15	CASSQVLTATYGYTF	TGCGCCAGCAGCCAGGTCTTGACAGCCACCTATGGCTACACCTTC
TRBV19	.	TRBJ1-1	.	15	CASRESQGMNTEAFF	TGTGCCAGTAGGGAATCCCAGGGCATGAACACTGAAGCTTTCTTT
TRBV18	.	TRBJ1-2	.	13	CASSPPTRGGYTF	TGTGCCAGCTCACCACCAACCAGGGGTGGCTACACCTTC
TRBV6-1	TRBD1	TRBJ2-5	.	14	CASGPGGRQETQYF	TGTGCCAGCGGACCAGGGGGCCGACAAGAGACCCAGTACTTC
TRBV5-1	TRBD1	TRBJ1-4	.	14	CASSQDRGDEKLFF	TGCGCCAGCAGCCAGGACAGGGGGGATGAAAAACTGTTTTTT
TRBV30	TRBD1	TRBJ1-2	.	15	CAWRTPGTADYGYTF	TGTGCCTGGAGGACACCCGGGACAGCCGATTATGGCTACACCTTC
TRBV19	.	TRBJ2-6	.	16	CASSIVATKMANVLTF	TGTGCCAGTAGTATAGTGGCAACGAAGATGGCCAACGTCCTGACTTTC
TRBV7-2	TRBD2	TRBJ2-1	.	19	CASSLALKGLAGEVGEQFF	TGTGCCAGCAGCTTAGCGCTAAAGGGGCTAGCGGGAGAAGTTGGTGAGCAGTTCTTC
TRBV5-1	.	TRBJ2-1	.	13	CASSPGGLNEQFF	TGCGCCAGCAGCCCGGGGGGCCTAAATGAGCAGTTCTTC
TRBV6-5	.	TRBJ1-1	once	15	CASSTSDKRNTEAFF	TGTGCCAGCAGTACCTCGGACAAAAGGAACACTGAAGCTTTCTTT
TRBV20-1	TRBD1	TRBJ2-7	.	11	CSAVQGDEQYF	TGCAGTGCCGTACAGGGGGACGAGCAGTACTTC
TRBV6-6	TRBD1	TRBJ1-3	.	15	CASRSKTGPGNTIYF	TGTGCCAGCAGATCCAAGACAGGGCCAGGAAACACCATATATTTT
TRBV10-3	TRBD2	TRBJ2-3	once	16	CAISDGIGLDSDTQYF	TGTGCCATCAGTGACGGGATAGGACTAGATTCAGATACGCAGTATTTT
TRBV9	.	TRBJ2-4	.	16	CASTPLGPGAKNIQYF	TGTGCCAGCACCCCCCTGGGGCCAGGGGCCAAAAACATTCAGTACTTC
TRBV20-1	.	TRBJ2-2	.	11	CSADLNGELFF	TGCAGTGCCGACTTAAACGGGGAGCTGTTTTTT
TRBV5-6	.	TRBJ2-7	.	14	CASSLGQLKDEQYF	TGTGCCAGCAGCTTGGGACAGCTTAAAGACGAGCAGTACTTC
TRBV5-6	TRBD1	TRBJ1-1	once	14	CASSETGLNTEAFF	TGTGCCAGCAGCGAGACAGGGTTGAACACTGAAGCTTTCTTT
TRBV19	.	TRBJ2-2	.	16	CASSLGEVLHTGELFF	TGTGCCAGTAGTTTAGGGGAGGTTTTGCACACCGGGGAGCTGTTTTTT
TRBV4-1	TRBD1	TRBJ1-3	.	17	CASSQDYGQGFGNTIYF	TGCGCCAGCAGCCAAGATTACGGACAGGGGTTCGGAAACACCATATATTTT
TRBV6-1	TRBD1	TRBJ2-5	.	14	CASSEGRGQETQYF	TGTGCCAGCAGTGAAGGCAGGGGGCAGGAGACCCAGTACTTC
TRBV6-5	.	TRBJ2-7	.	15	CASSYGDWSSYEQYF	TGTGCCAGCAGTTACGGGGACTGGAGCTCCTACGAGCAGTACTTC
TRBV4-2	.	TRBJ2-3	once	14	CASSHQRGTDTQYF	TGTGCCAGCAGCCACCAGAGGGGCACAGATACGCAGTATTTT
TRBV4-1	.	TRBJ1-3	.	18	CASSHQRGGGRSGNTIYF	TGCGCCAGCAGCCACCAACGGGGAGGGGGGAGAAGTGGAAACACCATATATTTT
TRBV4-1	.	TRBJ2-4	.	16	CASSQPSEIAKNIQYF	TGCGCCAGCAGCCAGCCCTCCGAGATAGCCAAAAACATTCAGTACTTC
TRBV7-9	.	TRBJ1-2	.	15	CASSLAMTGDGGYTF	TGTGCCAGCAGCTTAGCTATGACGGGGGACGGAGGCTACACCTTC
TRBV5-1	TRBD2	TRBJ2-7	.	15	CASSLSGSLSYEQYF	TGCGCCAGCAGCCTTAGCGGGAGTCTATCCTACGAGCAGTACTTC
TRBV27	TRBD1	TRBJ1-2	.	15	CASSLTGLGTYGYTF	TGTGCCAGCAGTTTGACAGGGCTCGGGACCTATGGCTACACCTTC
TRBV5-6	.	TRBJ2-7	.	15	CASSSRFHSSYEQYF	TGTGCCAGCAGCTCTCGGTTTCACAGCTCCTACGAGCAGTACTTC
TRBV10-3	TRBD1	TRBJ1-1	.	13	CAIRTGALTEAFF	TGTGCCATCAGAACAGGGGCGCTCACTGAAGCTTTCTTT